This TCR beta chain was identified in a study of metastatic and nonmetastatic thyroid tumors. Study-wide context: The study looked at repertoires side by side in blood and in tumor or nodule tissue from malignant and benign thyroid patients. Regarding the study as a whole: As reported, TCR beta diversity in blood and tumor was significantly higher in malignant thyroid tumors than in benign nodules.

No patient had received any treatment before thyroid surgery. Original data processing: The authors used CDR3 differences across clinicopathological groups to build a distant-metastasis classifier for papillary thyroid cancer. TCRdb re-called clones via MiXCR from the PCR reads. TCRdb assigned the V and J calls; the authors' analysis was not used. The sample carries approximately 38,000 clones, around 16% recorded once. This CDR3 has 12 residues. Germline values: CDR1 SNHLY, CDR2 FYNNEI. V lost 3 bases and J lost 5, with 8 bases in between. This clone came up many times. The target antigen is unknown. Sequenced sample: tumor tissue. The TCR sequence derives from a female donor with papillary thyroid cancer or a benign thyroid nodule (not recorded which). Some clones in this sample may be carry-over from other donors' samples. The J gene is TRBJ2-7, the V gene TRBV2, with no clear D. CDR3 nucleotide sequence: TGTGCCAGCAGTGAGTCAGAGGACGAGCAGTACTTC. Amino acid sequence: CASSESEDEQYF.